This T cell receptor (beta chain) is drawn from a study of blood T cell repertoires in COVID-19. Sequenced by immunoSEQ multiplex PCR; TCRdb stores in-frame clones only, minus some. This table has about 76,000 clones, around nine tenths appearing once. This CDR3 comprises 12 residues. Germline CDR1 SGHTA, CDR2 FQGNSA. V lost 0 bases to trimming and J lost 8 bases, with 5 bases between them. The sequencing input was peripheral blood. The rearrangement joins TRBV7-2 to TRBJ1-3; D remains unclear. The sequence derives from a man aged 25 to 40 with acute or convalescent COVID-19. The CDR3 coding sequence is TGTGCCAGCAGCTTAGCATCCGACACCATATATTTT. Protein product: CASSLASDTIYF. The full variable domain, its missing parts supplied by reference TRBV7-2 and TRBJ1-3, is GAGVSQSPSNKVTEKGKDVELRCDPISGHTALYWYRQSLGQGLEFLIYFQGNSAPDKSGLPSDRFSAERTGGSVSTLTIQRTQQEDSAVYLCASSLASDTIYFGEGSWLTVV.